Shown below are 3 T cell receptor beta chains from a single sample sequenced in a study of memory CD4+ T cells and cytomegalovirus serostatus. The sort gate was single viable CD3+CD4+CD8-CD45RO+ cells for memory CD4+ T cells. Some clones are missing from TCRdb's copy, which holds only in-frame ones; the method was immunoSEQ multiplex PCR. Altogether under 80,000 clones are present, around four fifths being singletons, with the ten largest covering 2.5% to 3%. The sequencing input was memory CD4+ T cells from blood. These receptors all stem from an adult in good health and CMV-seropositive.

V usage is TRBV30 and J usage is TRBJ1-1; D unresolved. The CDR3 is made up of 13 amino acids. Per the germline V gene, CDR1 is GTSNPN and CDR2 is SVGIG (reference sequence). Trimming stripped 0 bases from V and 0 bases from J, with 5 bases between. The CDR3 reads CAWSVSMNTEAFF. For the CDR3, the DNA is TGTGCCTGGAGTGTATCGATGAACACTGAAGCTTTCTTT.

J is TRBJ1-1 and V is TRBV5-4, with D unclear. The CDR3 is made up of 13 amino acids. The ends were cut back, 0 bases at V and 8 bases at J, with 11 bases in the middle. Germline V lookup: CDR1 SGHNT, CDR2 YYREEE (reference sequence). The DNA for the CDR3 is TGTGCCAGCAGCTTGGATCGGAGAGACGAAGCTTTCTTT. The encoded protein is CASSLDRRDEAFF. The complete variable domain, with remaining parts taken from reference TRBV5-4 and TRBJ1-1, reads ETGVTQSPTHLIKTRGQQVTLRCSSQSGHNTVSWYQQALGQGPQFIFQYYREEENGRGNFPPRFSGLQFPNYSSELNVNALELDDSALYLCASSLDRRDEAFFGQGTRLTVV.

This CDR3 reads CASSHRPVRDEKLFF. The CDR3 DNA reads TGCGCCAGCAGCCATCGTCCCGTCCGTGATGAAAAACTGTTTTTT. The chain employs TRBV4-1 and TRBJ1-4; D remains unclear. The CDR3 runs 15 residues. Trimming removed 3 bases at V and 6 bases at J, with 14 bases between. Germline values: CDR1 MGHRA, CDR2 YSYEKL.